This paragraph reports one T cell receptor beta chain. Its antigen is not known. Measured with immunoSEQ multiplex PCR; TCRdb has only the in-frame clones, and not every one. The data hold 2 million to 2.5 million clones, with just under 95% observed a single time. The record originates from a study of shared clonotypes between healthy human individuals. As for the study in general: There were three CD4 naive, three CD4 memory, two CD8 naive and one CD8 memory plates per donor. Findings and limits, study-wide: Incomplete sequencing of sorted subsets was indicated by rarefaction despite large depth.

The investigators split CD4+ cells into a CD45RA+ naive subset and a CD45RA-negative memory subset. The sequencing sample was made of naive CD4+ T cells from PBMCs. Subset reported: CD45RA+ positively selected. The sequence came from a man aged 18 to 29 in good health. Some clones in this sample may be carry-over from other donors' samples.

The DNA of the CDR3 is TGTGCCAGCTCTAACAGGGGGCGCGACACTGAAGCTTTCTTT. The encoded protein is CASSNRGRDTEAFF. This chain links TRBV18 with TRBJ1-1, with 9 positions matching TRBD1. The V segment lost 6 bases and the J segment 3 bases; nucleotides outside the gene matches: 5. The CDR3 contains 14 residues. From germline, CDR1 is KGHSH and CDR2 LQKENI. Variable domain in full (rest from reference TRBV18 and TRBJ1-1): NAGVMQNPRHLVRRRGQEARLRCSPMKGHSHVYWYRQLPEEGLKFMVYLQKENIIDESGMPKERFSAEFPKEGPSILRIQQVVRGDSAAYFCASSNRGRDTEAFFGQGTRLTVV.